This TCR beta chain was retrieved from a study of cytomegalovirus exposure and HLA in healthy donors. Study-level results: Most TCR beta V segments were productive about 90% or about 30% of the time in an earlier analysis. Analyzed later, association rates of TCRs varied across HLA loci, with DRB1 most and HLA-C fewest.

This clone was recorded once. No antigen is known for it. Unrecorded immune exposures were likely, despite nominal health at sampling. V gave up 5 bases and J gave up 5 bases, with 9 bases separating them. Germline V gene lookup returns CDR1 SEHNR and CDR2 FQNEAQ (reference sequence). This CDR3 is 12 amino acids long. Primers included in the PCR were 60 Vbeta and 13 Jbeta primers. The repertoire was sequenced with immunoSEQ multiplex PCR; TCRdb's copy has only in-frame clones and lacks some. Of under 150,000 clones detected, approximately 80% appear once; the ten largest clones hold roughly 1.9%. The J gene is TRBJ2-5, the V gene TRBV7-9; the D gene is possibly TRBD1 (6 bases). The TCR comes from a woman aged 40 to 50 in good health and CMV-seronegative. The sequenced sample consisted of PBMCs. CDR3 coding DNA: TGTGCCAGCAGCCCGGACAGTGAGACCCAGTACTTC. It translates to CASSPDSETQYF.